This T cell receptor (beta chain) stems from a study of blood T cell repertoires in COVID-19. V lost 2 bases and J lost 0, with 6 bases in between. The CDR3 consists of 14 residues. CDR1 and CDR2 (germline): SGHDT, YYEEEE. The table came from immunoSEQ multiplex PCR; TCRdb's copy has only in-frame clones and leaves some out. The sample lists around 71,000 clones, roughly 80% occurring once. Sequenced input: peripheral blood. The sequence was obtained from a man aged 70 or older with acute or convalescent COVID-19. V gene TRBV5-6 combines with J gene TRBJ1-5; D uncertain. The CDR3 reads CASSFLSSNQPQHF. The CDR3 DNA sequence: TGTGCCAGCAGCTTCTTGAGTAGCAATCAGCCCCAGCATTTT.